One and the same sample provided the 19 T cell receptor beta chains below, sequenced in a study of control samples from healthy donors and cancer patients. The method was immunoSEQ multiplex PCR; TCRdb's version includes in-frame clones alone and lacks a portion of them. The sample includes 95,000 to 150,000 clones, about 90% of them seen just once. Sequencing input: blood. All receptors come from a man between 18 and 35 years old in good health.

The chain has TRBV2 and TRBJ2-3; 10 bases map to TRBD2. Per the germline V gene, CDR1 is SNHLY and CDR2 is FYNNEI. Trimming at V came to 9 bases and at J to 1 base, leaving 4 bases not matched to a gene. There are 14 residues in the CDR3. The CDR3 region is CARGAGGGTDTQYF. The CDR3 bases are TGTGCCAGGGGAGCGGGAGGGGGCACAGATACGCAGTATTTT.

A single count supports this clone. The chain has TRBV3-1 (or the pseudogene TRBV3-2) and TRBJ2-1, with TRBD1 identical over 8 bases. V lost 2 bases, J lost 5 bases, and 8 bases stayed unmatched. The CDR3 extends over 16 amino acids. The germline V gene has CDR1 LGHDT and CDR2 YNNKEL (reference sequence). Here the CDR3 reads CASSQYTGGLNNEQFF. In DNA, the CDR3 is TGTGCCAGCAGCCAATATACAGGGGGATTGAACAATGAGCAGTTCTTC.

The gene calls are TRBV6-5 and TRBJ2-1; D remains ambiguous. This CDR3 is built from 15 residues. Deletions cut 2 bases from V and 7 bases from J, with 15 bases between. Germline loops: CDR1 MNHEY, CDR2 SVGAGI. CDR3 nucleotide sequence: TGTGCCAGCAGTTACGATAGGGCCGCCCATAATGAGCAGTTCTTC. Encoded protein: CASSYDRAAHNEQFF.

The chain combines TRBV28 with TRBJ1-2; perhaps TRBD1 as D (5 bases). Germline loops: CDR1 MDHEN, CDR2 SYDVKM. The CDR3 is 18 amino acids. Trimming pared 4 bases from V and 5 bases from J, leaving 26 bases between. The CDR3, as DNA: TGTGCCAGCAGTTCCCCGGGAGGGGACCTTACCAGTCCGTATGGCTACACCTTC. Translation: CASSSPGGDLTSPYGYTF.

The V and J genes are TRBV9 and TRBJ2-3; weak D call: TRBD1 (5 bases). There are 11 residues in the CDR3. The V gene's germline CDR1 is SGDLS and CDR2 YYNGEE. Trimming pared 4 bases from V and 6 bases from J, leaving 6 bases between. Here the CDR3 reads CASSPGDTQYF. CDR3 nucleotides: TGTGCCAGCAGCCCAGGGGATACGCAGTATTTT.

CDR3 amino acids: CASSWALQSNTEAFF. DNA of the CDR3: TGTGCCAGCAGTTGGGCTCTACAATCGAACACTGAAGCTTTCTTT. The chain couples TRBV28 to TRBJ1-1; D not certain. CDR3 size: 15 residues. The germline gives CDR1 MDHEN, CDR2 SYDVKM. Between the trimmed V and J ends, which lost 4 bases and 1 base, there was a span of 13 bases.

The rearrangement links TRBV3-1 (or the pseudogene TRBV3-2) to TRBJ2-1, with 7 nucleotides matching TRBD1. V lost 1 base, J lost 7 bases, and 4 bases stayed unmatched. The germline V gene has CDR1 LGHDT and CDR2 YNNKEL (reference sequence). This CDR3 comprises 14 residues. CDR3 sequence reads: CASSQVRGLNEQFF. CDR3 DNA: TGTGCCAGCAGCCAAGTAAGGGGGCTAAATGAGCAGTTCTTC.

This sequence joins TRBV27 and TRBJ1-2; D uncertain. Trimming stripped 4 bases from V and 1 base from J, with 16 bases between. The CDR3 totals 16 residues. The germline CDR1 and CDR2 sequences are MNHEY and SMNVEV (reference sequence). The DNA of the CDR3 is TGTGCCAGCAGTTCTATCGGGATTCATAGTAACTATGGCTACACCTTC. Protein sequence: CASSSIGIHSNYGYTF.

The gene calls are TRBV20-1 and TRBJ2-7, with D perhaps matching TRBD2 (6 bases). Trimming removed 3 bases from V and 3 bases from J, with 15 bases in between. Germline V CDR1 and CDR2: DFQATT, SNEGSKA (reference sequence). There are 14 residues in the CDR3. The CDR3 loop reads CSASRLARNYEQYF. In DNA, the CDR3 is TGCAGTGCTAGTAGGCTAGCGCGTAACTACGAGCAGTACTTC.

In regard to this clone: Its ends do not fully match the called genes, so a read error is possible. This rearrangement joins TRBV7-7 to TRBJ2-5; D might be TRBD1 (5 bases). The CDR3 is 13 amino acids. The V gene's germline CDR1 is SSHAT and CDR2 FNYEAQ (reference sequence). CDR3 sequence reads: CASSETEQETQYF. CDR3 sequence (DNA): TGTGCTAGCAGCGAGACAGAACAAGAGACCCAGTACTTC. Variable domain in full (rest from reference TRBV7-7 and TRBJ2-5): GAGVSQSPRYKVTKRGQDVTLRCDPISSHATLYWYQQALGQGPEFLTYFNYEAQPDKSGLPSDRFSAERPEGSISTLTIQRTEQRDSAMYRCASSETEQETQYFGPGTRLLVL.

The V gene is TRBV18, the J gene TRBJ1-2; D gene unclear. Trimming took off 2 bases at V and 9 bases at J, with 13 bases between the two ends. The germline gives CDR1 KGHSH, CDR2 LQKENI. The CDR3 spans 13 residues. The CDR3 spells CASSPDSSGSYTF. In DNA form, the CDR3 reads TGTGCCAGCTCACCAGATTCGTCAGGAAGCTACACCTTC.

The chain couples TRBV7-2 to TRBJ2-1; D perhaps matches TRBD1 (6 bases). The CDR3 is 18 amino acids. V shed 7 bases and J shed 2 bases, with 24 bases lying between them. Germline V gene lookup returns CDR1 SGHTA and CDR2 FQGNSA. The CDR3 DNA is TGTGCCAGCACCCTTAGCCCTAACTACAGGGCTGCCTACAATGAGCAGTTCTTC. Amino acid sequence: CASTLSPNYRAAYNEQFF.

V is TRBV10-2 and J is TRBJ1-1, with D possibly TRBD1 on 5 matching bases. The germline V gene encodes CDR1 WSHSY and CDR2 SAAADI. With 2 bases removed from V and 4 bases from J, the gap between germline ends came to 20 bases. This CDR3 region has 17 residues. The CDR3 reads CASSEQEGFRAGTEAFF. The CDR3 coding sequence is TGCGCCAGCAGTGAGCAGGAGGGGTTTCGGGCGGGCACTGAAGCTTTCTTT.

The chain links TRBV5-1 to TRBJ2-7, with 7 bases that match TRBD1. CDR3 length equals 12 residues. The junction had 2 bases not matched to a gene; V was cut back by 1 base and J by 7 bases. The germline gives CDR1 SGHRS, CDR2 YFSETQ. As DNA, the CDR3 is TGCGCCAGCAGCTTGCAACAGGGGGAGCAGTACTTC. This encodes CASSLQQGEQYF.

This rearrangement joins TRBV6-5 to TRBJ2-7; D may be TRBD1 or TRBD2 (6 bases each). Germline CDR1 is MNHEY and CDR2 is SVGAGI. CDR3 size: 13 residues. V gave up 7 bases and J gave up 3 bases, with 13 bases separating them. CDR3 sequence: CASTAGHFYEQYF. CDR3 DNA sequence: TGTGCCAGCACGGCGGGACACTTCTACGAGCAGTACTTC.

This chain connects TRBV3-1 (or the pseudogene TRBV3-2) to TRBJ1-2; D not certain. The CDR3 is 17 residues long. V was pared by 1 base and J by 5 bases, with 20 bases between. Germline V gene lookup returns CDR1 LGHDT and CDR2 YNNKEL (reference sequence). The CDR3 DNA follows: TGTGCCAGCAGCCAAGTCCGGGCTAGCTCGGGATTTTATGGCTACACCTTC. Its translation: CASSQVRASSGFYGYTF.

The rearrangement joins TRBV5-1 to TRBJ2-2; D uncertain. The length of the CDR3 is 16 residues. The germline V gene has CDR1 SGHRS and CDR2 YFSETQ. The ends were cut back, 1 base at V and 0 bases at J, with 10 bases in the middle. The CDR3 coding sequence is TGCGCCAGCAGCTTGTTTGCAGCTACGAACACCGGGGAGCTGTTTTTT. Amino acids: CASSLFAATNTGELFF.

The chain links TRBV7-8 to TRBJ2-1; no firm D call. The V gene's germline CDR1 is SGHVS and CDR2 FQNEAQ. The V end lost 1 base, the J end lost 2 bases, and 12 bases lay between the germline ends. The CDR3 has 16 residues. The CDR3 nucleotides read TGTGCCAGCAGCTTAGGCCCAGGCGAGACCTACAATGAGCAGTTCTTC. This encodes CASSLGPGETYNEQFF.

V gene TRBV3-1 (or the pseudogene TRBV3-2) combines with J gene TRBJ1-2, with D hard to call. V lost 3 bases and J lost 8, with 7 bases in between. Germline CDR1 and CDR2: LGHDT and YNNKEL (reference sequence). This CDR3 is 11 amino acids long. Here the CDR3 DNA reads TGTGCCAGCAGCCAGACTTGGGGCTACACCTTC. It specifies CASSQTWGYTF.